These 3 T cell receptor beta chains were sequenced from one sample in a study of graft-versus-host responses after intestinal transplantation. These receptors lack a known antigen. The protocol was immunoSEQ multiplex PCR, while the TCRdb copy is restricted to in-frame clones and leaves out a portion. The data show around 90,000 clones, just under 95% seen once. Sample: unstimulated CD8+ T cells sorted from spleen or lymph node cells, taken before transplant. The receptors shown here come from a human donor who was the organ donor for an intestinal transplant.

This chain uses TRBV6-6 with TRBJ1-2, with D perhaps matching TRBD1 (5 bases). Trimming removed 0 bases from V and 4 bases from J, with 15 bases in between. This CDR3 contains 16 residues. The germline CDR1 and CDR2 sequences are MNHNY and SVGAGI (reference sequence). The CDR3 DNA follows: TGTGCCAGCAGTTACTCGAAACCCCAGGGCTCCTATGGCTACACCTTC. This translates into CASSYSKPQGSYGYTF.

The J gene is TRBJ2-1, the V gene TRBV4-1, with 13 bases fitting TRBD2. CDR1 is MGHRA, CDR2 YSYEKL, per germline. The CDR3 runs to 17 residues. Trimming at V came to 1 base and at J to 9 bases, leaving 9 bases not matched to a gene. The CDR3 spells CASSQAVGLAGIVEQFF. The CDR3 DNA reads as TGCGCCAGCAGCCAAGCCGTGGGACTAGCGGGGATTGTTGAGCAGTTCTTC.

The chain employs TRBV30 and TRBJ1-2; TRBD1 aligns across 9 bases. Germline trimming cut 3 bases from V and 7 bases from J; bases unmatched to any gene: 15. Per the germline V gene, CDR1 is GTSNPN and CDR2 is SVGIG (reference sequence). The CDR3 contains 16 residues. Here the CDR3 reads CAWSHITQGASGGYTF. For the CDR3, the DNA is TGTGCCTGGAGCCATATAACACAGGGGGCCAGTGGTGGCTACACCTTC.